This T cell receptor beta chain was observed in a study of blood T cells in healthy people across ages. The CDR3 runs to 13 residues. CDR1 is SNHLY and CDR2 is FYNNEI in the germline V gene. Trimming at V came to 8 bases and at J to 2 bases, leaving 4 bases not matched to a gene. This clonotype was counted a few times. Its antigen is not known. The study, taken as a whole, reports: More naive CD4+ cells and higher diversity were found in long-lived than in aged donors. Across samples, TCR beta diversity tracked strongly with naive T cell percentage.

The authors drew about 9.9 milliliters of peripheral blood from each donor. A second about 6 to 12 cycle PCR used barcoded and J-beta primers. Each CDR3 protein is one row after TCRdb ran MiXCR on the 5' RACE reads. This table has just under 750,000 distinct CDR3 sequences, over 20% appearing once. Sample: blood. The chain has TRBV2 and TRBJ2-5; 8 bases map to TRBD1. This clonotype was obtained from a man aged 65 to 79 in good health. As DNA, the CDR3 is TGTGCCAGCCTCCGGGACAGGCAAGAGACCCAGTACTTC. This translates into CASLRDRQETQYF.